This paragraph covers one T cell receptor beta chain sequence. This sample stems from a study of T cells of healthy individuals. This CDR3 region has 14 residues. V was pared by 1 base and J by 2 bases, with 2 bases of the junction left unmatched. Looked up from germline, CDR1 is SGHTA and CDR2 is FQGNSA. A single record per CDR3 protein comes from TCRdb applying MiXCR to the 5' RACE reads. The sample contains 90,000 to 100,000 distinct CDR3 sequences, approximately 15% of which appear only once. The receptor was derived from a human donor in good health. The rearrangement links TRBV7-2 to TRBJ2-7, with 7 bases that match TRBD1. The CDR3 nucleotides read TGTGCCAGCAGCTTAGGGGGACAGACCTACGAGCAGTACTTC. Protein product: CASSLGGQTYEQYF.